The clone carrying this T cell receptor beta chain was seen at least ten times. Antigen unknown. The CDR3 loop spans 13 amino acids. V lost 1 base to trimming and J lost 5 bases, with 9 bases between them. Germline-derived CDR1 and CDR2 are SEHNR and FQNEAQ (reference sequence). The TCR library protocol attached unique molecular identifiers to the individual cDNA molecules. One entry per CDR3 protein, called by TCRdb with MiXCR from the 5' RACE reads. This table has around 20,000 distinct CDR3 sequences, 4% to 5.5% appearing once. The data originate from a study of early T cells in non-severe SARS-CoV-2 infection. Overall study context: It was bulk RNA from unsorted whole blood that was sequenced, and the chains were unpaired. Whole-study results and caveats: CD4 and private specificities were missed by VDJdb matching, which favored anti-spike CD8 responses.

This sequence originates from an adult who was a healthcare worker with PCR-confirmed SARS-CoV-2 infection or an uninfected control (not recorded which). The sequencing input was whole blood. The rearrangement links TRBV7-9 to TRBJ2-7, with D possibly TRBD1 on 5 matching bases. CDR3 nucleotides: TGTGCCAGCAGCTTAGTATTAGGGGACGAGCAGTACTTC. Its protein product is CASSLVLGDEQYF.